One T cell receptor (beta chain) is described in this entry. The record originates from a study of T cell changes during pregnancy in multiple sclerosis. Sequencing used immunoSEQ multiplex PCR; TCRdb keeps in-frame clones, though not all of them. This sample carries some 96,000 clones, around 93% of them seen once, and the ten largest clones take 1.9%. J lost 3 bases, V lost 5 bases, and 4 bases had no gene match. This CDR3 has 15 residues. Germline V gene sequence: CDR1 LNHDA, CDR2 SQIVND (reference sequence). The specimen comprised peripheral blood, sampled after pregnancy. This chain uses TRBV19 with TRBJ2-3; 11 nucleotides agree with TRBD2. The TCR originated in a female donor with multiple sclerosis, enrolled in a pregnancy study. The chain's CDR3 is CASSLGTSGTDTQYF. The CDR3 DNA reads TGTGCCAGTAGTCTCGGGACTAGCGGAACAGATACGCAGTATTTT.